The clone carrying this T cell receptor beta chain was seen only a few times. The data were produced by immunoSEQ multiplex PCR, yet TCRdb's version contains in-frame clones alone and is incomplete. The sample includes 5,000 or so clones, approximately 82% of them seen just once. This sample was taken from a study of T cell repertoires in ileal Crohn's disease. The CDR3 length is 18 residues. The sequence was obtained from an adult with Crohn's disease. The sample comprised ileal tissue. This chain connects TRBV12-1 to TRBJ2-2; the table's D call, TRBD2, was not checked against the DNA. TRBV12-1 is noted as a pseudogene. In DNA, the CDR3 is TGTGCCAGCAGTGACACTAGCTTAGGAGTCGTCGACACCGGGGAGCTGTTTTTT. Its translation is CASSDTSLGVVDTGELFF.